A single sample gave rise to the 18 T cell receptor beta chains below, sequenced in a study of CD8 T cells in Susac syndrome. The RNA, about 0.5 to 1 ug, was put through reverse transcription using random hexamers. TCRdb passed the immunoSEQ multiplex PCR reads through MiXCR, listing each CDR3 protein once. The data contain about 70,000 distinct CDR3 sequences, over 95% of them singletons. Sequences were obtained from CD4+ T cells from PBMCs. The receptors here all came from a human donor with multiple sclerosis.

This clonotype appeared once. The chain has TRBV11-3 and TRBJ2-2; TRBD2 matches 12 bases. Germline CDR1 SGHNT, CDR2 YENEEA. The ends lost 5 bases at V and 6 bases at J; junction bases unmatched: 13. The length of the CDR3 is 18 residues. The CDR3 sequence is CASSPAPWTSGDPGELFF. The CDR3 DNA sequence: TGTGCCAGCAGCCCGGCCCCCTGGACTAGCGGGGATCCCGGGGAGCTGTTTTTT.

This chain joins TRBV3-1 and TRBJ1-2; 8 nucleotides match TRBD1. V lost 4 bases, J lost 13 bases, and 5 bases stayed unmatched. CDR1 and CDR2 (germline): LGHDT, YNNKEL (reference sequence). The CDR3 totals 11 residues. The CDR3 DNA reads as TGTGCCAGCAGCCTGGACAGGGTTCCCACCTTC. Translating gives CASSLDRVPTF.

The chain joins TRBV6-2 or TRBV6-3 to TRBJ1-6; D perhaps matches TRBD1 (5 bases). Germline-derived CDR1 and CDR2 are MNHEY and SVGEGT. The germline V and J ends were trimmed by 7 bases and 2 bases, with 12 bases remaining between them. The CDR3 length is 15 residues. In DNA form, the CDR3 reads TGTGCCAGCACGTCCTGGGGCGCCTATAATTCACCCCTCCACTTT. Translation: CASTSWGAYNSPLHF.

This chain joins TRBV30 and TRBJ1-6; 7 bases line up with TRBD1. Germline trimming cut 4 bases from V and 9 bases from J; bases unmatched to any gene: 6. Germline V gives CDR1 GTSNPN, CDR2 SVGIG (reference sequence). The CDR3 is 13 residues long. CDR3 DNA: TGTGCCTGGACGAAGGCAGGGGGTTCACCCCTCCACTTT. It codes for CAWTKAGGSPLHF.

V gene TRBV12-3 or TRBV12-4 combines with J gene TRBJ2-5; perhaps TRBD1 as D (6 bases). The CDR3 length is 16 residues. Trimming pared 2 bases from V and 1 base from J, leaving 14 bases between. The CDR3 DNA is TGTGCCAGCAGTTTATTCCGAGGGGGTACCCAAGAGACCCAGTACTTC. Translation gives CASSLFRGGTQETQYF.

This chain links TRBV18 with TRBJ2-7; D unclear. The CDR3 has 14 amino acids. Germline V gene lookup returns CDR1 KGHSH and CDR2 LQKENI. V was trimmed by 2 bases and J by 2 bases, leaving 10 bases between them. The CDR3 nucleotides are TGTGCCAGCTCACCAAAACAAGGCGCCTACGAGCAGTACTTC. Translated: CASSPKQGAYEQYF.

This CDR3 is CASQESRSSYNEQFF. Here the CDR3 DNA reads TGTGCCAGCCAGGAGAGTCGGTCCTCCTACAATGAGCAGTTCTTC. The chain joins TRBV7-9 to TRBJ2-1; D is unresolved. Trimming left V 8 bases short and J 0 bases short, with 14 bases between. The CDR3 has 15 amino acids. Germline CDR1 and CDR2: SEHNR and FQNEAQ (reference sequence).

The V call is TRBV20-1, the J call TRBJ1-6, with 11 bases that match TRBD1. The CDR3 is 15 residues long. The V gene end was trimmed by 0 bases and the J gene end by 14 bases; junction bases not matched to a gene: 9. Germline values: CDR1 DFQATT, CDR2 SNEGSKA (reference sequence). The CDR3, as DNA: TGCAGTGCTAGAGACCCGGGACAGGGGGTGTTATCCCTCCACTTT. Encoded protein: CSARDPGQGVLSLHF.

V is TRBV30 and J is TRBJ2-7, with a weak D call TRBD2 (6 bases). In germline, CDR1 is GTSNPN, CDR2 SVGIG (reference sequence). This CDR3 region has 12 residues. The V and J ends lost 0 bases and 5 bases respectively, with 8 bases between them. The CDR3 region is CAWSVPGDEQYF. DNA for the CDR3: TGTGCCTGGAGTGTACCGGGGGACGAGCAGTACTTC.

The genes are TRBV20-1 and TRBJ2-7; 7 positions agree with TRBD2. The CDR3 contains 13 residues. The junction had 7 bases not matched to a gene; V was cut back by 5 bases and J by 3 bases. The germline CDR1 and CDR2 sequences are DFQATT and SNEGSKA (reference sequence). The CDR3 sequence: CSAEGGRSYEQYF. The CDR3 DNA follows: TGCAGTGCTGAGGGAGGGCGAAGCTACGAGCAGTACTTC.

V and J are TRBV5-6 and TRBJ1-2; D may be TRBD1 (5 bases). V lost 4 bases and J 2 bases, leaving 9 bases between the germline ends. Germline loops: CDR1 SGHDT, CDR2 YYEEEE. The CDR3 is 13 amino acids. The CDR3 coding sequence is TGTGCCAGCAGCATGGGACGGAACTATGGCTACACCTTC. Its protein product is CASSMGRNYGYTF.

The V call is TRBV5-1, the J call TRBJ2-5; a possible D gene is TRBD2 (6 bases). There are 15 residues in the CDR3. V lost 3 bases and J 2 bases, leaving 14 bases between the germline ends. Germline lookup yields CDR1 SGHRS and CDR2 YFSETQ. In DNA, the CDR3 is TGCGCCAGCAGCTCGGGCGGGACCCCGCAAGAGACCCAGTACTTC. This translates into CASSSGGTPQETQYF.

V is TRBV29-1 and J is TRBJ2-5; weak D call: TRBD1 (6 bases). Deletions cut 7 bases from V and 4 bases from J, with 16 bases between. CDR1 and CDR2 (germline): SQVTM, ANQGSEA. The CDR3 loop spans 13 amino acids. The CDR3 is CSAHPQGPETQYF. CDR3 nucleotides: TGCAGCGCCCACCCTCAGGGGCCAGAGACCCAGTACTTC. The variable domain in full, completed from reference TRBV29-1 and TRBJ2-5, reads SAVISQKPSRDICQRGTSLTIQCQVDSQVTMMFWYRQQPGQSLTLIATANQGSEATYESGFVIDKFPISRPNLTFSTLTVSNMSPEDSSIYLCSAHPQGPETQYFGPGTRLLVL.

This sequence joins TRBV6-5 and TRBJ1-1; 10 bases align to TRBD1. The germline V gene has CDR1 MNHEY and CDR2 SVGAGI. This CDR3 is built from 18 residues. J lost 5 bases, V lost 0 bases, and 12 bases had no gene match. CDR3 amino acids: CASSYSTGTGAFRTEAFF. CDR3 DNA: TGTGCCAGCAGTTACTCGACCGGGACAGGGGCATTTCGAACTGAAGCTTTCTTT.

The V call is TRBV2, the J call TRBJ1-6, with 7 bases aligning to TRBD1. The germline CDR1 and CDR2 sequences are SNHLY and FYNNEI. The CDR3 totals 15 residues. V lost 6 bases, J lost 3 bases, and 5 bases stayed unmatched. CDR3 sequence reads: CASRAGQFYNSPLHF. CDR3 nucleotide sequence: TGTGCCAGCAGGGCGGGACAGTTCTATAATTCACCCCTCCACTTT.

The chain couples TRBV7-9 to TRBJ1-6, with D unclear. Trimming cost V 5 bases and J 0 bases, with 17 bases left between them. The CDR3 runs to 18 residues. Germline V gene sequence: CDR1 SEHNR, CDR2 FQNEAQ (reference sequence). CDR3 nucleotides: TGTGCCAGCAGCCCAATCCATCTCCACAGCTCCTATAATTCACCCCTCCACTTT. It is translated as CASSPIHLHSSYNSPLHF.

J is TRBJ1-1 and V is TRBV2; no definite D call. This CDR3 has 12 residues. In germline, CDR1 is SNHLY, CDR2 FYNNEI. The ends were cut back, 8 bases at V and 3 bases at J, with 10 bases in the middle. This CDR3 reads CASGLVDTEAFF. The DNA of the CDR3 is TGTGCCAGCGGCCTGGTTGACACTGAAGCTTTCTTT.

The CDR3 DNA reads TGTGCCAGCAGCCCTGGAGGGGGGACTATCAATGAGCAGTTCTTC. This sequence encodes CASSPGGGTINEQFF. The J gene is TRBJ2-1, the V gene TRBV7-8, with TRBD2 as a possible D gene (7 bases). Between the trimmed V and J ends, which lost 5 bases and 6 bases, there was a span of 17 bases. Germline assignment: CDR1 SGHVS and CDR2 FQNEAQ. The CDR3 runs 15 residues.